This T cell receptor beta chain was sequenced during a study of radiotherapy plus CTLA-4 blockade in lung cancer. Notes on the study in general: Dynamics of early blood T cell clones, together with interferon-beta, were reportedly the best predictors of response. Radiotherapy with ipilimumab was followed by blood expansion of tumor-derived clones.

This clone was seen a handful of times. Antigen: not known. The repertoire was sequenced with immunoSEQ multiplex PCR; TCRdb's copy has only in-frame clones and lacks some. The sample records about 88,000 clones, less than 80% being singletons. This CDR3 has 14 residues. Trimming removed 8 bases at V and 5 bases at J, with 18 bases between. Germline CDR1 is SGHTA and CDR2 is FQGNSA. The rearrangement joins TRBV7-2 to TRBJ1-2; D gene uncertain. Sequencing used peripheral blood, obtained from a patient treated with radiotherapy plus ipilimumab. This sequence originates from a human donor with non-small cell lung cancer that progressed on radiotherapy plus ipilimumab. The CDR3 sequence: CASAPSVPGYGYTF. CDR3 coding DNA: TGTGCCAGCGCCCCCTCGGTCCCTGGTTATGGCTACACCTTC.